This TCR beta chain is from a study of T cells after yellow fever vaccination. Trimming removed 0 bases at V and 6 bases at J, with 10 bases between. Per germline, CDR1 SGHRS and CDR2 YFSETQ. CDR3 length: 14 amino acids. The 5'RACE template-switching step produced TCR cDNA and added a universal primer site and UMIs. In TCRdb, the 5' RACE reads were re-called with MiXCR into one record per CDR3 protein. The sample lists around 550,000 distinct CDR3 sequences, roughly a fifth occurring once. The TCR sequence derives from a young man who received the YFV17D yellow fever vaccine. The V call is TRBV5-1, the J call TRBJ2-1; D is uncertain. The sequences come from PBMCs, collected 15 days after the yellow fever booster vaccination. The CDR3 sequence: CASSLGSGGNEQFF. CDR3 nucleotides: TGCGCCAGCAGCTTGGGGAGTGGCGGCAATGAGCAGTTCTTC.